One and the same sample provided the 15 T cell receptor beta chains below, sequenced in a study of blood T cell repertoires in COVID-19. This table comes from immunoSEQ multiplex PCR, and its TCRdb copy is limited to in-frame clones, with some not included. The data contain 200,000 to 250,000 clones, roughly 88% of them seen just once; the ten biggest clones take up around 9.5%. Sequencing input: peripheral blood. The receptor set was obtained from a man in his fifties with active or convalescent COVID-19.

CDR3 DNA: TGTGCCAGCAGCCTGGCTTGGGGACTAGCGGGTGGAAGCTCCTACAATGAGCAGTTCTTC. The encoded protein is CASSLAWGLAGGSSYNEQFF. The chain is built from TRBV9 and TRBJ2-1; 12 bases match TRBD2. This CDR3 spans 20 amino acids. Germline CDR1 SGDLS, CDR2 YYNGEE. The J segment lost 0 bases and the V segment lost 4 bases, leaving 14 bases of the junction unmatched.

This sequence joins TRBV6-1 and TRBJ2-7, with 8 nucleotides matching TRBD2. The CDR3 spans 17 residues. With 4 bases clipped from V and 2 bases from J, the junction kept 13 bases outside the gene matches. Germline CDR1 and CDR2: MNHNS and SASEGT. The CDR3 here is CASSALTGGFNPYEQYF. CDR3 nucleotide sequence: TGTGCCAGCAGTGCGTTGACGGGGGGGTTCAACCCCTACGAGCAGTACTTC.

This rearrangement joins TRBV28 to TRBJ2-2; TRBD1 aligns across 8 bases. The junction had 10 bases not matched to a gene; V was cut back by 5 bases and J by 2 bases. Germline V CDR1 and CDR2: MDHEN, SYDVKM. The CDR3 is made up of 17 amino acids. The CDR3 here is CASSTPGGPENTGELFF. DNA for the CDR3: TGTGCCAGCAGTACCCCAGGGGGCCCCGAAAACACCGGGGAGCTGTTTTTT.

The chain combines TRBV4-2 with TRBJ1-4; 9 bases are a match to TRBD1. Germline-derived CDR1 and CDR2 are LGHNA and YNFKEQ. This CDR3 has 15 amino acids. J was trimmed by 8 bases and V by 4 bases; bases with no gene match: 8. Written as DNA, the CDR3 is TGTGCCAGCAGCCGGGAGGGACAGGGTTCGGAAAAACTGTTTTTT. It yields the protein CASSREGQGSEKLFF.

The chain uses TRBV5-1 and TRBJ2-7; 10 bases are a match to TRBD1. Germline assignment: CDR1 SGHRS and CDR2 YFSETQ. The CDR3 consists of 15 residues. The junction had 5 bases not matched to a gene; V was cut back by 4 bases and J by 1 base. The CDR3, as DNA: TGCGCCAGCAGCAGGGGGACAGGGGAGTCCTACGAGCAGTACTTC. It specifies CASSRGTGESYEQYF.

This clone came up a few times. The V and J genes are TRBV10-2 and TRBJ1-4; 8 bases are shared with TRBD1. The CDR3 is made up of 14 amino acids. Germline V gene lookup returns CDR1 WSHSY and CDR2 SAAADI. Unmatched junction bases numbered 6, after V lost 5 bases and J lost 7 bases. The CDR3 loop reads CASSWGTGPEKLFF. DNA of the CDR3: TGCGCCAGCAGTTGGGGGACAGGTCCTGAAAAACTGTTTTTT.

V usage is TRBV27 and J usage is TRBJ1-6; D ambiguous. V lost 0 bases and J 5 bases, leaving 5 bases between the germline ends. The CDR3 loop spans 14 amino acids. Germline CDR1 is MNHEY and CDR2 is SMNVEV (reference sequence). Here the CDR3 reads CASSLSGNNSPLHF. CDR3 bases: TGTGCCAGCAGTTTATCCGGTAATAATTCACCCCTCCACTTT.

J is TRBJ2-7 and V is TRBV5-1; the match to TRBD1 covers 10 bases. The V gene end was trimmed by 2 bases and the J gene end by 4 bases; junction bases not matched to a gene: 15. This CDR3 is built from 18 residues. Germline lookup yields CDR1 SGHRS and CDR2 YFSETQ. CDR3 loop: CASSFLRDRGIEGYEQYV. CDR3 bases: TGCGCCAGCAGCTTTCTCAGGGACAGGGGAATTGAGGGGTACGAGCAGTACGTC.

This sequence joins TRBV9 and TRBJ2-1; TRBD2 matches 11 bases. After removal of 4 bases from V and 7 bases from J, the junction contained 7 bases not matched to a gene. CDR3 length equals 15 residues. Germline assignment: CDR1 SGDLS and CDR2 YYNGEE. In DNA, the CDR3 is TGTGCCAGCAGCTCTTCTAGCGGGAGGATGAATGAGCAGTTCTTC. This gives the protein CASSSSSGRMNEQFF.

J is TRBJ2-7 and V is TRBV11-2; TRBD2 agrees at 8 bases. Germline V gives CDR1 SGHAT, CDR2 FQNNGV. J lost 0 bases, V lost 6 bases, and 19 bases had no gene match. The CDR3 is 19 amino acids. CDR3: CASSFRLARGSGSSYEQYF. The CDR3 region has the DNA TGTGCCAGCAGTTTCCGTCTAGCACGCGGGAGCGGGAGCTCCTACGAGCAGTACTTC.

The rearrangement links TRBV5-1 to TRBJ2-2; maybe TRBD1 (6 bases). Germline V gives CDR1 SGHRS, CDR2 YFSETQ. This CDR3 is 15 amino acids long. Trimming removed 4 bases from V and 1 base from J, with 11 bases in between. CDR3 sequence reads: CASSGGHGNTGELFF. In DNA, the CDR3 is TGCGCCAGCAGCGGGGGCCATGGGAACACCGGGGAGCTGTTTTTT. Looking up the rest from reference TRBV5-1 and TRBJ2-2 gives the full variable domain: KAGVTQTPRYLIKTRGQQVTLSCSPISGHRSVSWYQQTPGQGLQFLFEYFSETQRNKGNFPGRFSGRQFSNSRSEMNVSTLELGDSALYLCASSGGHGNTGELFFGEGSRLTVL.

This clone was counted a few times. The V call is TRBV9, the J call TRBJ1-3, with 10 bases aligning to TRBD1. Trimming at V came to 3 bases and at J to 4 bases, leaving 7 bases not matched to a gene. This CDR3 is built from 16 residues. Germline V gene data show CDR1 as SGDLS and CDR2 as YYNGEE. CDR3 region: CASSAGTGVVGNTIYF. As DNA, the CDR3 is TGTGCCAGCAGCGCAGGGACAGGGGTTGTCGGAAACACCATATATTTT.

The rearrangement links TRBV5-1 to TRBJ2-3; TRBD1 might be the D (6 bases). V was pared by 4 bases and J by 2 bases, with 17 bases between. This CDR3 is built from 16 residues. Looked up from germline, CDR1 is SGHRS and CDR2 is YFSETQ. The CDR3 loop is CASSTGTRDHTDTQYF. In DNA, the CDR3 is TGCGCCAGCAGCACCGGGACACGCGATCACACAGATACGCAGTATTTT.

J is TRBJ1-1 and V is TRBV5-6; tentatively, D is TRBD1 (6 bases). The CDR3 is 13 amino acids. V was clipped by 0 bases and J by 4 bases, with 7 bases between them. Germline CDR1 SGHDT, CDR2 YYEEEE. The CDR3 region is CASSLEDSTEAFF. CDR3 DNA: TGTGCCAGCAGCTTGGAGGACAGCACTGAAGCTTTCTTT.

V is TRBV20-1 and J is TRBJ1-4; a possible D gene is TRBD1 (5 bases). CDR3 size: 14 residues. Germline CDR1 DFQATT, CDR2 SNEGSKA (reference sequence). With 3 bases removed from V and 6 bases from J, the gap between germline ends came to 14 bases. CDR3 nucleotide sequence: TGCAGTGCTAGTAGAAGGGGCCTATATGAAAAACTGTTTTTT. Its translation: CSASRRGLYEKLFF.